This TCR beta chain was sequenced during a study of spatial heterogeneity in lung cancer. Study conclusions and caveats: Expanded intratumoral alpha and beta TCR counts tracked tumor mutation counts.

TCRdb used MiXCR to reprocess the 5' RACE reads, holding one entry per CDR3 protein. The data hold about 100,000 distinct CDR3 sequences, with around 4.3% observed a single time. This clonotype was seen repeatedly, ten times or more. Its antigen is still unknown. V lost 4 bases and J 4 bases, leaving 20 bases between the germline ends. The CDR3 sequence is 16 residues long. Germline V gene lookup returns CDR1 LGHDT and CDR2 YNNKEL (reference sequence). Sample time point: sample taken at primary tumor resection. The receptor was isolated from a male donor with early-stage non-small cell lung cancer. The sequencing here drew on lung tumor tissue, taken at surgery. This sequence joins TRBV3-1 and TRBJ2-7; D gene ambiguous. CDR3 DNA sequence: TGTGCCAGCAGCCGCGACCGGGCCATACTCGTTTACGAGCAGTACTTC. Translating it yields CASSRDRAILVYEQYF.